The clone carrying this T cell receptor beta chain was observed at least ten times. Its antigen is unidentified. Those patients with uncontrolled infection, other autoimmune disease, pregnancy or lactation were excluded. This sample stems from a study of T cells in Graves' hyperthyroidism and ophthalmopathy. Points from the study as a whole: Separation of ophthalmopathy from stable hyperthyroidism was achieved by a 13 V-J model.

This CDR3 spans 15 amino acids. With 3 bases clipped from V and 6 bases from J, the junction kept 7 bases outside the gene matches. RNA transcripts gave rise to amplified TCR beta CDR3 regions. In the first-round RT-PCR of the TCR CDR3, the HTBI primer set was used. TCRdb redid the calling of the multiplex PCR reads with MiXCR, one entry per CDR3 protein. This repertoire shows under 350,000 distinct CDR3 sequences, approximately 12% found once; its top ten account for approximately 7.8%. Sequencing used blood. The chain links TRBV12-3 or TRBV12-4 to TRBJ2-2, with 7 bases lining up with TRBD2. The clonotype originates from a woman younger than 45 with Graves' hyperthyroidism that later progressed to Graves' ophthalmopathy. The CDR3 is CASSLAGEVAGELFF. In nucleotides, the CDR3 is TGTGCCAGCAGTTTGGCGGGAGAGGTGGCCGGGGAGCTGTTTTTT.